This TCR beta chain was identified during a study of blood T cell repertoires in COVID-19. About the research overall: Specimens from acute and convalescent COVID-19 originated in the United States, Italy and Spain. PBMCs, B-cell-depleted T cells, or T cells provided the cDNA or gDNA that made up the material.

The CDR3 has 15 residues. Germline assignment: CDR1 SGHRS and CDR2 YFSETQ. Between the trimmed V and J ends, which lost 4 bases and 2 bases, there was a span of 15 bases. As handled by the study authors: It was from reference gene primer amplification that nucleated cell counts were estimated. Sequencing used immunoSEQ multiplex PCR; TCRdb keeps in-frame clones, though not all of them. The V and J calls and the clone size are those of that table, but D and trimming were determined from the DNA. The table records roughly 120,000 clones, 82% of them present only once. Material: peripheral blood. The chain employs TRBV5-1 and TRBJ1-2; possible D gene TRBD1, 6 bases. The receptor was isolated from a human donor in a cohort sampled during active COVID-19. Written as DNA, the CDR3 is TGCGCCAGCAGCAACTGGGACGGACAGAACTATGGCTACACCTTC. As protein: CASSNWDGQNYGYTF.